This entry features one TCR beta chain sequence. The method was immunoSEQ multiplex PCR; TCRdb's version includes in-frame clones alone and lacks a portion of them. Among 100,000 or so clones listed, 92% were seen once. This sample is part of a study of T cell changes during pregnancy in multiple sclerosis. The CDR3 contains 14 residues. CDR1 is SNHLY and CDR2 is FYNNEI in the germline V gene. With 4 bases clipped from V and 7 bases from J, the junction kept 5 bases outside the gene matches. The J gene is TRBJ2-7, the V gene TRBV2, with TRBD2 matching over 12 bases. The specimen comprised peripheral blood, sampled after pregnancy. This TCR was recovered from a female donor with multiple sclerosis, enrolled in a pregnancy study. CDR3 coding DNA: TGTGCCAGCAGTGGAGGACTAGCGGGAACAGAGCAGTACTTC. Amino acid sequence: CASSGGLAGTEQYF.